The sequence of this TCR beta chain was determined in a study of shared clonotypes between healthy human individuals. The data were produced by immunoSEQ multiplex PCR, yet TCRdb's version contains in-frame clones alone and is incomplete. The data contain some 690,000 clones, about 92% of them seen just once; the ten biggest clones take up around a third. To make CD8 memory, CD45RO+ cells were put together with CCR7-negative CD45RA+ TemRA cells. CDR1 is PRHDT and CDR2 is FYEKMQ in the germline V gene (reference sequence). The CDR3 is 16 residues long. Findings and limits, study-wide: Estimated clonotype richness was generally higher in naive than memory subsets.

About this clone: What it binds is not known. One end of the junction fails to match germline, which may point to a read error.

The V gene is TRBV13, the J gene TRBJ1-1, with 10 bases matching TRBD1. The clonotype comes from a man younger than 30 in good health. Some clones in this sample may be carry-over from other donors' samples. Sample: memory CD8+ T cells from PBMCs. Subset here: CD45RO+ cells pooled with CCR7-negative TemRA cells. The CDR3 sequence: CASSLGQGESVTEAFF. The CDR3 nucleotides are TGTGCCAGCAGCCTAGGACAGGGGGAGAGTGTCACTGAAGCTTTCTTT.